A single sample gave rise to the 31 T cell receptor beta chains below, sequenced in a study of Graves' ophthalmopathy and Graves' hyperthyroidism. TCR beta CDR3 regions were amplified from RNA transcripts. RT-PCR with HTBI primers came first, then second-round multiplex PCR. TCRdb ran MiXCR on the multiplex PCR reads and lists one entry per CDR3 protein. The profile shows around 590,000 distinct CDR3 sequences, approximately 37% of them singletons. Sequencing input: peripheral blood or thyroid tissue (not recorded which). The source of these receptors is an adult man with Graves' hyperthyroidism.

A word on this clonotype: The junction shows a germline mismatch at one end, possibly a read error. The genes are TRBV7-2 and TRBJ2-6, with 8 bases identical to TRBD1. The CDR3 runs to 19 residues. Germline CDR1 SGHTA, CDR2 FQGNSA. The CDR3: CASSQDTGQGVPGANVLTF. For the CDR3, the DNA is TGCGCCAGCAGCCAAGACACAGGACAGGGAGTACCTGGGGCCAACGTCCTGACTTTC.

This clonotype was seen repeatedly, ten times or more. In nucleotides, the CDR3 is TGTGCCACCAGTGATTCGGGACATGGGGTTTCGTCACCCCTCCACTTT. Translation gives CATSDSGHGVSSPLHF. V usage is TRBV24-1 and J usage is TRBJ1-6; possible D gene TRBD1, 6 bases. This CDR3 contains 16 residues. Germline values: CDR1 KGHDR, CDR2 SFDVKD. The V end was cut by 2 bases, the J end by 10 bases, with 17 bases between.

This clonotype was detected only a few times. The chain employs TRBV6-5 and TRBJ2-7; 8 bases are shared with TRBD1. J lost 6 bases, V lost 2 bases, and 6 bases had no gene match. The germline CDR1 and CDR2 sequences are MNHEY and SVGAGI. The CDR3 has 14 amino acids. The CDR3 DNA sequence: TGTGCCAGCAGTTACCGGGAAACAGGGGGCGAGCAGTACTTC. It codes for CASSYRETGGEQYF.

This clonotype has a count of ten or more. The V gene is TRBV20-1, the J gene TRBJ1-4; 9 bases align to TRBD1. CDR1 is DFQATT, CDR2 SNEGSKA, per germline (reference sequence). Trimming cost V 5 bases and J 7 bases; bases outside gene matches: 8. The CDR3 runs to 14 residues. CDR3 sequence (DNA): TGCAGTGCTGGAAGGGGACAGGGCGGTGAAAAACTGTTTTTT. Translation: CSAGRGQGGEKLFF.

This clonotype was detected many times. The gene calls are TRBV13 and TRBJ2-5, with TRBD2 identical over 11 bases. With 3 bases clipped from V and 5 bases from J, the junction kept 2 bases outside the gene matches. This CDR3 comprises 14 residues. Germline V gene sequence: CDR1 PRHDT, CDR2 FYEKMQ (reference sequence). The DNA for the CDR3 is TGTGCCAGCAGCTTGGGACTAGCGGAGGAGACCCAGTACTTC. This sequence encodes CASSLGLAEETQYF.

This clonotype was seen just once. The V call is TRBV5-1, the J call TRBJ2-7; 10 bases match TRBD2. Matching the DNA end better, TRBJ2-1 makes the J call doubtful. The CDR3 consists of 16 residues. In germline, CDR1 is SGHRS, CDR2 YFSETQ. The CDR3 loop reads CASSLGALAGYNEQFF. The CDR3 nucleotides read TGCGCCAGCAGCTTGGGGGCACTAGCGGGGTACAATGAGCAGTTCTTC.

This clonotype was counted many times. This chain links TRBV29-1 with TRBJ2-2; 7 nucleotides align to TRBD2. CDR1 and CDR2 (germline): SQVTM, ANQGSEA. The CDR3 loop spans 15 amino acids. V was pared by 0 bases and J by 5 bases, with 6 bases of the junction left unmatched. The CDR3, as DNA: TGCAGCGTTGAAGATACACTAGCGAGAACCGGGGAGCTGTTTTTT. Residues: CSVEDTLARTGELFF.

The chain is built from TRBV6-5 and TRBJ1-3; the D gene is possibly TRBD1 (6 bases). Germline V gene lookup returns CDR1 MNHEY and CDR2 SVGAGI. The CDR3 covers 17 residues. V lost 0 bases and J lost 5, with 17 bases in between. The CDR3 coding sequence is TGTGCCAGCAGTTACTCTCCCCGGGGGGCAAAGCGAAACACCATATATTTT. Its translation: CASSYSPRGAKRNTIYF.

V gene TRBV25-1 combines with J gene TRBJ1-2; D gene ambiguous. The germline gives CDR1 MGHDK, CDR2 SYGVNS. The CDR3 spans 13 residues. V dropped 8 bases and J dropped 3 bases, with 13 bases sitting between them. CDR3 amino acids: CASVGVVDYGYTF. DNA of the CDR3: TGTGCCAGCGTTGGGGTGGTTGACTATGGCTACACCTTC.

The J gene is TRBJ2-7, the V gene TRBV6-1; D is perhaps TRBD1 (6 bases). The V end was cut by 8 bases, the J end by 7 bases, with 18 bases between. The germline CDR1 and CDR2 sequences are MNHNS and SASEGT. The CDR3 totals 13 residues. The CDR3: CASGCRGVGEQYF. In DNA, the CDR3 is TGTGCCAGCGGTTGCAGGGGAGTAGGGGAGCAGTACTTC.

The chain recombines TRBV29-1 with TRBJ2-1; 7 bases match TRBD2. V lost 4 bases to trimming and J lost 9 bases; unmatched junction nucleotides: 12. CDR3 length: 14 amino acids. Germline V gene data show CDR1 as SQVTM and CDR2 as ANQGSEA. This CDR3 reads CSVGTSLLSAEQFF. In DNA form, the CDR3 reads TGCAGCGTTGGGACTAGTTTGTTATCCGCTGAGCAGTTCTTC.

This clonotype was counted many times. This chain connects TRBV20-1 to TRBJ2-7; 11 bases fit TRBD2. Looked up from germline, CDR1 is DFQATT and CDR2 is SNEGSKA (reference sequence). This CDR3 region has 14 residues. J was trimmed by 5 bases and V by 0 bases; bases with no gene match: 3. CDR3 nucleotides: TGCAGTGCTAGAGACACTAGCGGGAGACACGAGCAGTACTTC. It codes for CSARDTSGRHEQYF.

The V and J genes are TRBV7-2 and TRBJ2-3; D ambiguous. Germline loops: CDR1 SGHTA, CDR2 FQGNSA. The ends were cut back, 5 bases at V and 5 bases at J, with 8 bases in the middle. CDR3 length equals 12 residues. The CDR3 sequence is CASSLPGDTQYF. The CDR3 DNA sequence: TGTGCCAGCAGCCTTCCCGGAGATACGCAGTATTTT.

The genes are TRBV6-5 and TRBJ2-2; TRBD2 might be the D (5 bases). The germline V gene encodes CDR1 MNHEY and CDR2 SVGAGI. V was cut by 6 bases and J by 2 bases, with 7 bases left in between. CDR3 length: 13 amino acids. CDR3 sequence: CASREENTGELFF. The CDR3, as DNA: TGTGCCAGCAGGGAGGAAAACACCGGGGAGCTGTTTTTT.

J is TRBJ1-2 and V is TRBV12-3 or TRBV12-4, with 11 positions matching TRBD1. Trimming removed 6 bases from V and 7 bases from J; junction bases left unmatched: 10. CDR3 size: 15 residues. The CDR3 sequence: CASSARDRGFFGYTF. The DNA of the CDR3 is TGTGCCAGCAGCGCCCGGGACAGGGGGTTCTTTGGCTACACCTTC.

This clonotype was seen at least ten times. The rearrangement uses TRBV24-1 and TRBJ2-5, with 13 bases aligning to TRBD2. Germline CDR1 KGHDR, CDR2 SFDVKD. Unmatched junction bases numbered 10, after V lost 3 bases and J lost 4 bases. The CDR3 extends over 18 amino acids. Written as DNA, the CDR3 is TGTGCCACCAGTGATGGAGGGGGTTGGACTAGCGGGAGAGAGACCCAGTACTTC. Translation: CATSDGGGWTSGRETQYF.

In this sample, this clonotype turned up many times. This rearrangement joins TRBV5-1 to TRBJ2-7; D uncertain. CDR1 and CDR2 (germline): SGHRS, YFSETQ. Trimming pared 0 bases from V and 6 bases from J, leaving 13 bases between. This CDR3 comprises 14 residues. The CDR3, as DNA: TGCGCCAGCAGCTTGGCATTGGGGTATGGCGAGCAGTACTTC. It specifies CASSLALGYGEQYF.

This chain joins TRBV6-6 and TRBJ1-5; D perhaps matches TRBD1 (6 bases). This CDR3 contains 16 residues. V lost 6 bases to trimming and J lost 5 bases, with 20 bases between them. Germline CDR1 and CDR2: MNHNY and SVGAGI (reference sequence). CDR3 amino acids: CASSSWTASTDQPQHF. CDR3 nucleotides: TGTGCCAGCAGCAGCTGGACAGCTAGCACAGATCAGCCCCAGCATTTT.

This clonotype has only a few counts. The rearrangement joins TRBV28 to TRBJ1-1; D is ambiguous. Germline lookup yields CDR1 MDHEN and CDR2 SYDVKM. V lost 5 bases, J lost 3 bases, and 13 bases lay in between. The CDR3 spans 14 residues. CDR3 in amino acids: CASSTRRSDTEAFF. CDR3 in DNA: TGTGCCAGCAGTACCAGGAGGTCCGACACTGAAGCTTTCTTT. Based on the CDR3 plus reference TRBV28 and TRBJ1-1, the full variable domain is DVKVTQSSRYLVKRTGEKVFLECVQDMDHENMFWYRQDPGLGLRLIYFSYDVKMKEKGDIPEGYSVSREKKERFSLILESASTNQTSMYLCASSTRRSDTEAFFGQGTRLTVV.

This clonotype occurred once. In nucleotides, the CDR3 is TGTGCCAGCAGCCAACCGGCAGAAGGGGGCACTGAAGCTTTCTTT. Protein product: CASSQPAEGGTEAFF. The chain joins TRBV7-6 to TRBJ1-1; a possible D gene is TRBD1 (6 bases). Between the trimmed V and J ends, which lost 5 bases and 4 bases, there was a span of 17 bases. The CDR3 is 15 amino acids. From germline, CDR1 is SGHVS and CDR2 FNYEAQ.

The V call is TRBV24-1, the J call TRBJ2-3, with D perhaps matching TRBD1 (5 bases). V gave up 5 bases and J gave up 0 bases, with 8 bases separating them. This CDR3 has 14 residues. Germline lookup yields CDR1 KGHDR and CDR2 SFDVKD. The CDR3 sequence is CATSGGPSTDTQYF. In nucleotides, the CDR3 is TGTGCCACCAGTGGGGGCCCGAGCACAGATACGCAGTATTTT.

The chain combines TRBV2 with TRBJ2-5; 8 nucleotides align to TRBD2. The CDR3 is 13 amino acids. Trimming at V came to 6 bases and at J to 4 bases, leaving 4 bases not matched to a gene. Germline V gene sequence: CDR1 SNHLY, CDR2 FYNNEI. The CDR3 reads CASRGLGGETQYF. DNA of the CDR3: TGTGCCAGCAGGGGACTAGGGGGAGAGACCCAGTACTTC.

This clonotype has a single count. The chain recombines TRBV7-8 with TRBJ2-7, with D possibly being TRBD2 (5 bases). Per germline, CDR1 SGHVS and CDR2 FQNEAQ. The V gene lost 6 bases and the J gene lost 7 bases, with 25 bases spanning the gap. The CDR3 extends over 16 amino acids. The CDR3 region is CASSWVPSRDKREQYF. In DNA form, the CDR3 reads TGTGCCAGCAGTTGGGTCCCATCCCGGGATAAGAGGGAGCAGTACTTC.

The V call is TRBV10-3, the J call TRBJ2-5; D perhaps matches TRBD2 (6 bases). Deletions cut 6 bases from V and 5 bases from J, with 16 bases between. The CDR3 is made up of 14 amino acids. CDR1 is ENHRY, CDR2 SYGVKD, per germline. The CDR3 sequence: CAISVTLARETQYF. CDR3 nucleotides: TGTGCCATCAGCGTCACCCTAGCGCGGGAGACCCAGTACTTC.

The genes are TRBV5-1 and TRBJ1-1, with 8 bases fitting TRBD1. V dropped 2 bases and J dropped 0; count of bases not matched to a gene: 6. This CDR3 is 16 amino acids long. CDR1 and CDR2 from the germline V gene are SGHRS and YFSETQ. Here the CDR3 reads CASSFWDRRMNTEAFF. CDR3 sequence (DNA): TGCGCCAGCAGCTTTTGGGACAGGCGTATGAACACTGAAGCTTTCTTT. The full variable domain, completed using reference TRBV5-1 and TRBJ1-1, is KAGVTQTPRYLIKTRGQQVTLSCSPISGHRSVSWYQQTPGQGLQFLFEYFSETQRNKGNFPGRFSGRQFSNSRSEMNVSTLELGDSALYLCASSFWDRRMNTEAFFGQGTRLTVV.

This clonotype was counted many times. V usage is TRBV5-1 and J usage is TRBJ1-1, with 7 bases lining up with TRBD1. After removal of 3 bases from V and 1 base from J, the junction contained 9 bases not matched to a gene. The CDR3 covers 16 residues. Germline V CDR1 and CDR2: SGHRS, YFSETQ. The CDR3 loop reads CASSWITTGSNTEAFF. DNA of the CDR3: TGCGCCAGCAGCTGGATAACGACAGGGTCGAACACTGAAGCTTTCTTT. Based on the CDR3 plus reference TRBV5-1 and TRBJ1-1, the full variable domain is KAGVTQTPRYLIKTRGQQVTLSCSPISGHRSVSWYQQTPGQGLQFLFEYFSETQRNKGNFPGRFSGRQFSNSRSEMNVSTLELGDSALYLCASSWITTGSNTEAFFGQGTRLTVV.

This clonotype showed up just a few times. A much bigger clone sits one base away, suggesting this may be a read error. This chain links TRBV6-5 with TRBJ1-2; 8 nucleotides agree with TRBD1. Germline loops: CDR1 MNHEY, CDR2 SVGAGI. V lost 7 bases, J lost 6 bases, and 7 bases stayed unmatched. This CDR3 comprises 13 residues. The CDR3 nucleotides read TGTGCCAGCAAGGGTAGACAGGGGCATGGCTACACCTTC. Translating it yields CASKGRQGHGYTF.

The sample holds many counts of this clonotype. The chain couples TRBV10-3 to TRBJ2-7; 7 bases agree with TRBD1. CDR3 length: 12 amino acids. The germline V gene has CDR1 ENHRY and CDR2 SYGVKD. With V trimmed by 5 bases and J by 4 bases, 2 bases remained unmatched. CDR3 sequence: CAISQTGYEQYF. CDR3 bases: TGTGCCATCAGTCAGACAGGGTACGAGCAGTACTTC.

V usage is TRBV29-1 and J usage is TRBJ1-2; tentatively, D is TRBD1 (6 bases). The germline V and J ends were trimmed by 8 bases and 5 bases, with 9 bases remaining between them. CDR3 length: 10 amino acids. The germline CDR1 and CDR2 sequences are SQVTM and ANQGSEA. The CDR3 DNA follows: TGCAGCTCCACAGGGTATGGCTACACCTTC. It translates to CSSTGYGYTF. The complete variable domain, with remaining parts taken from reference TRBV29-1 and TRBJ1-2, reads SAVISQKPSRDICQRGTSLTIQCQVDSQVTMMFWYRQQPGQSLTLIATANQGSEATYESGFVIDKFPISRPNLTFSTLTVSNMSPEDSSIYLCSSTGYGYTFGSGTRLTVV.

This clonotype has a count of ten or more. V gene TRBV2 combines with J gene TRBJ1-5, with TRBD1 as a possible D gene (6 bases). Germline CDR1 and CDR2: SNHLY and FYNNEI. The CDR3 consists of 13 residues. Trimming shortened V by 3 bases and J by 7 bases, and 10 bases separated the two germline ends. This CDR3 reads CASSDRGRQPQHF. The CDR3 region has the DNA TGTGCCAGCAGTGACAGGGGACGACAGCCCCAGCATTTT.

The chain employs TRBV29-1 and TRBJ2-5; the match to TRBD2 covers 8 bases. The CDR3 spans 13 residues. Germline V lookup: CDR1 SQVTM, CDR2 ANQGSEA. V shed 4 bases and J 5 bases; nucleotides not matched to a gene: 6. The CDR3 DNA reads TGCAGCGTTGCGGGAGGGTGGCGGGAGACCCAGTACTTC. Encoded protein: CSVAGGWRETQYF. Based on the CDR3 plus reference TRBV29-1 and TRBJ2-5, the full variable domain is SAVISQKPSRDICQRGTSLTIQCQVDSQVTMMFWYRQQPGQSLTLIATANQGSEATYESGFVIDKFPISRPNLTFSTLTVSNMSPEDSSIYLCSVAGGWRETQYFGPGTRLLVL.